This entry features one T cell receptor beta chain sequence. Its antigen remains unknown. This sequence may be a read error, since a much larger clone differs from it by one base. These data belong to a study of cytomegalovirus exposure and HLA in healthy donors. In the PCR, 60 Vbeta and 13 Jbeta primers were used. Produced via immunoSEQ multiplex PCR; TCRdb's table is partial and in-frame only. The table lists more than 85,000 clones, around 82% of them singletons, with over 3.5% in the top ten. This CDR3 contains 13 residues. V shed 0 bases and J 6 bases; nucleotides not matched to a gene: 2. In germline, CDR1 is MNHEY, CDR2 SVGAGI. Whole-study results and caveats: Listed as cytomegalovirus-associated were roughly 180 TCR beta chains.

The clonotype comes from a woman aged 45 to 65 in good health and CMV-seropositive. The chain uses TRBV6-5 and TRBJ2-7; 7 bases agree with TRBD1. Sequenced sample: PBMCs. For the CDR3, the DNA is TGTGCCAGCAGTTACTCGACAGGGTTCGAGCAGTACTTC. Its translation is CASSYSTGFEQYF.